This T cell receptor (beta chain) is drawn from a study of blood T cell repertoires in COVID-19. Overall study: Acute and convalescent COVID-19 specimens originated in the United States, Italy and Spain. PBMCs, B-cell-depleted T cells, or T cells were the source of the cDNA or gDNA that made up the material.

Per the original data handling: The authors estimated nucleated cell counts from reference gene primer amplification. Sequenced by immunoSEQ multiplex PCR; TCRdb stores in-frame clones only, minus some. D and trimming come from the DNA, and the V and J calls and clone size come from that table. In the table there are 150,000 to 160,000 clones, approximately 85% of which are singletons. This CDR3 region has 13 residues. Trimming shortened V by 5 bases and J by 5 bases, and 12 bases separated the two germline ends. The chain is built from TRBV12-3 or TRBV12-4 and TRBJ1-2, with D uncertain. The source material was peripheral blood. The TCR was taken from a man in his sixties with COVID-19, enrolled during active disease. DNA of the CDR3: TGTGCCAGCAGTGAGTTCGCTCAATATGGCTACACCTTC. Protein: CASSEFAQYGYTF.